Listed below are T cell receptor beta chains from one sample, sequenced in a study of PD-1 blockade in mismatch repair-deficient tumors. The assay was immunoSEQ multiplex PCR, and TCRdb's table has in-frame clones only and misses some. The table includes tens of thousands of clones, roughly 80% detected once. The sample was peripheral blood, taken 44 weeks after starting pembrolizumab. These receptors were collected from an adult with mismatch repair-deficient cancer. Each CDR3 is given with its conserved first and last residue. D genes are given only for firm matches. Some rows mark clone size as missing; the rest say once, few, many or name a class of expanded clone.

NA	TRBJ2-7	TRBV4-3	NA	CASSFKTGTHEQYF	TGCGCCAGCAGCTTTAAAACAGGGACCCACGAGCAGTACTTC
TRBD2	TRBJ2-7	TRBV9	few	CASSDGIGEGYEQYF	TGTGCCAGCAGCGATGGAATCGGGGAGGGATACGAGCAGTACTTC
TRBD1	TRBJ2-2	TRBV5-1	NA	CASSFQGANTGELFF	TGCGCCAGCAGCTTCCAGGGGGCAAACACCGGGGAGCTGTTTTTT
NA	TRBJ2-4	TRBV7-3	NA	CASSLTRENIQYF	TGTGCCAGCAGCTTAACCAGGGAAAACATTCAGTACTTC
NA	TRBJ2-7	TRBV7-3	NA	CASSSSYYEQYF	TGTGCCAGCAGCTCTTCATACTACGAGCAGTACTTC
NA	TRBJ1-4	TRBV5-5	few	CASSPTGHGEKLFF	TGTGCCAGCAGCCCTACAGGGCATGGTGAAAAACTGTTTTTT
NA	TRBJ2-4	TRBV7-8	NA	CASSSGIAKNIQYF	TGTGCCAGCAGCTCCGGGATAGCCAAAAACATTCAGTACTTC
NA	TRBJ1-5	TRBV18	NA	CASSSWGGDQPQHF	TGTGCCAGCTCGTCCTGGGGGGGTGATCAGCCCCAGCATTTT
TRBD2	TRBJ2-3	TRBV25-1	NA	CASSEWREGEDTQYF	TGTGCCAGCAGTGAATGGCGGGAGGGAGAAGATACGCAGTATTTT
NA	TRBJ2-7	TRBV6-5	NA	CASSPTISSYEQYF	TGTGCCAGCAGCCCCACGATTTCATCCTACGAGCAGTACTTC
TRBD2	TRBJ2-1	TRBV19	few	CASSIGLAGRTEQFF	TGTGCCAGTAGTATTGGATTAGCGGGACGAACTGAGCAGTTCTTC
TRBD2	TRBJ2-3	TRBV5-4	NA	CASSWAGTSGPTDTQYF	TGTGCCAGCAGCTGGGCCGGGACTAGCGGCCCCACAGATACGCAGTATTTT
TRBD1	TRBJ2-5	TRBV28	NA	CASSGQGRETQYF	TGTGCCAGCAGTGGACAGGGTCGAGAGACCCAGTACTTC
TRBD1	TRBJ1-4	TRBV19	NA	CASTSGTGVEKLFF	TGTGCCAGTACCTCCGGGACAGGGGTTGAAAAACTGTTTTTT
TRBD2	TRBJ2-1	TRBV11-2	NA	CASSPPSGEQFF	TGTGCCAGCAGCCCCCCTAGCGGTGAGCAGTTCTTC
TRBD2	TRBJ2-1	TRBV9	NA	CASSPPGLAGYNEQFF	TGTGCCAGCAGCCCACCGGGACTAGCGGGTTACAATGAGCAGTTCTTC
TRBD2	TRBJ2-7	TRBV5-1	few	CASSLDGTSDSYEQYF	TGCGCCAGCAGCTTGGATGGGACTAGCGACTCCTACGAGCAGTACTTC
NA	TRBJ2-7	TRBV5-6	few	CASSFDRISYEQYF	TGTGCCAGCAGCTTTGACAGGATCTCCTACGAGCAGTACTTC
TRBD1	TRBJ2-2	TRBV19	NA	CASMDRGLGNTGELFF	TGTGCCAGCATGGACAGGGGGCTTGGGAACACCGGGGAGCTGTTTTTT
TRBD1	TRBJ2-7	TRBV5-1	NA	CASRDPGQGVGGEQYF	TGCGCCAGCAGAGACCCGGGACAGGGCGTTGGGGGCGAGCAGTACTTC
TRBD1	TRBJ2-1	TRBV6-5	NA	CASSYSGTGGNEQFF	TGTGCCAGCAGTTATTCCGGGACAGGGGGCAATGAGCAGTTCTTC
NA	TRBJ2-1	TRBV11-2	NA	CASSLGSGQGNEQFF	TGTGCCAGCAGCTTAGGGTCCGGGCAGGGCAATGAGCAGTTCTTC
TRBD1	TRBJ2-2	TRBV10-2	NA	CASNPGTGNTGELFF	TGCGCCAGCAACCCCGGGACAGGGAACACCGGGGAGCTGTTTTTT
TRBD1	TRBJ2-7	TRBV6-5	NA	CASTHGDRVYEQYF	TGTGCCAGCACCCACGGGGACAGGGTCTACGAGCAGTACTTC
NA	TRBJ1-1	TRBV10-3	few	CAVQGLTEAFF	TGTGCCGTCCAGGGGCTCACTGAAGCTTTCTTT
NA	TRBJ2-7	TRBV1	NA	CTSSQPELGSSYEQYF	TGCACCAGCAGCCAACCTGAACTAGGGTCGTCCTACGAGCAGTACTTC
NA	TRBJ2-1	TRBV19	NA	CASSISAAGVEKFF	TGTGCCAGTAGTATAAGTGCCGCGGGCGTGGAGAAGTTCTTC
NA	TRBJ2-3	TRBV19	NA	CASSIQVPLPIDTQYF	TGTGCCAGTAGTATTCAAGTCCCACTACCGATAGATACGCAGTATTTT
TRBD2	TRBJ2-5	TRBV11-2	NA	CASSLRLAGKKTQYF	TGTGCCAGCAGCTTAAGACTAGCGGGAAAAAAGACCCAGTACTTC
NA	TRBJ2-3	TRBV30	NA	CARSRGGTDTQYF	TGTGCCCGAAGCCGAGGAGGAACAGATACGCAGTATTTT
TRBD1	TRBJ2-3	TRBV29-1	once	CSATDRVNADTQYF	TGCAGCGCCACCGACAGGGTTAACGCAGATACGCAGTATTTT
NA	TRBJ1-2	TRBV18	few	CASSPRGGYGYTF	TGTGCCAGCTCACCGAGAGGGGGTTATGGCTACACCTTC
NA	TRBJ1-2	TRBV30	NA	CAGTGPSYGYTF	TGTGCTGGAACGGGGCCAAGCTATGGCTACACCTTC
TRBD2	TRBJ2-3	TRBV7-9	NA	CASSLAGVSTDTQYF	TGTGCCAGCAGCCTAGCGGGAGTATCCACAGATACGCAGTATTTT
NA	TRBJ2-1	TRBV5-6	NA	CASSRGLDPERFF	TGTGCCAGCAGCCGGGGATTGGACCCCGAGCGGTTCTTC
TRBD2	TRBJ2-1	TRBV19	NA	CASRPTSGRSTYNEQFF	TGTGCCAGTAGGCCGACTAGCGGGAGGTCGACCTACAATGAGCAGTTCTTC